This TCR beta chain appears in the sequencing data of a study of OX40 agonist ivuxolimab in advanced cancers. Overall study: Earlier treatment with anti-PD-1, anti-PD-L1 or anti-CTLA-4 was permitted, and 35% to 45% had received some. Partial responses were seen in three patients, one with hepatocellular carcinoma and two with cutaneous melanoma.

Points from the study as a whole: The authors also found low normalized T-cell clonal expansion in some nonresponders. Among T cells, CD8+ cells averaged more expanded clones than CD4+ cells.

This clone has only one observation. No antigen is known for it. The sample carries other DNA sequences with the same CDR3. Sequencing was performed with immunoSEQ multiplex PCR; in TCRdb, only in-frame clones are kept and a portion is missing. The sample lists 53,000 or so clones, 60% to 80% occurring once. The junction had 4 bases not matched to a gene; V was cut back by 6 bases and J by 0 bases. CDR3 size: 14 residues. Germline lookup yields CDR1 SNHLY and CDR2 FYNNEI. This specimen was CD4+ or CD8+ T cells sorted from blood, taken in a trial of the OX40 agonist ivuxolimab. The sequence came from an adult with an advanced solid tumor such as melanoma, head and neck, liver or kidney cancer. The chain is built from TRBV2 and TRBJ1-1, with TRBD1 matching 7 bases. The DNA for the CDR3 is TGTGCCAGCAGCCTGACAGGGTTGAACACTGAAGCTTTCTTT. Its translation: CASSLTGLNTEAFF.